Listed below are T cell receptor beta chains from one sample, sequenced in a study of control samples from healthy donors and cancer patients. The protocol was immunoSEQ multiplex PCR, while the TCRdb copy is restricted to in-frame clones and leaves out a portion. In the table there are 120,000 or so clones, around 93% of which are singletons. The sample was blood. The receptors were gathered from a man in his late teens or twenties in good health. Both conserved end residues are part of each CDR3. D genes are given only for firm matches. Clone size is given for some rows only: seen once, a few or many times, or a class if the clone is expanded.

>NA|TRBV6-6|TRBD1|TRBJ2-3
TGTGCCAGCCGGGACAGGGACACAGATACGCAGTATTTT
CASRDRDTDTQYF
>once|TRBV10-3|TRBD1|TRBJ2-7
TGTGCCACCATGGACAGGGGTCCCCACGAGCAGTACTTC
CATMDRGPHEQYF
>NA|TRBV5-1|NA|TRBJ1-4
TGCGCCAGCAGCTCCGGCTCGGGAGCAACTAATGAAAAACTGTTTTTT
CASSSGSGATNEKLFF
>NA|TRBV12-3/TRBV12-4|NA|TRBJ2-7
TGTGCCAGCAGTCCGGGGGTGATTTACGAGCAGTACTTC
CASSPGVIYEQYF
>once|TRBV5-6|NA|TRBJ2-7
TGTGCCAGCAGCGCGGGACCGCACCCAAACACCTACGAGCAGTACTTC
CASSAGPHPNTYEQYF
>NA|TRBV2|NA|TRBJ1-5
TGTGCCAGCAGTGAGCCCCCCAATCAGCCCCAGCATTTT
CASSEPPNQPQHF
>NA|TRBV15|NA|TRBJ1-5
TGTGCCACCAGCAGAGAGGGGGACGGGAGCAATCAGCCCCAGCATTTT
CATSREGDGSNQPQHF
>NA|TRBV6-8|NA|TRBJ2-5
TGTGCCAGCAGTATGAATAACGTTTTCAGGGGCTCGGAGACCCAGTACTTC
CASSMNNVFRGSETQYF
>NA|TRBV6-5|TRBD2|TRBJ2-1
TGTGCCAGCAGCCGACTAGCGACCAATGAGCAGTTCTTC
CASSRLATNEQFF
>NA|TRBV11-2|NA|TRBJ1-1
TGTGCCAGCAGCTTAGGGGTGAACACTGAAGCTTTCTTT
CASSLGVNTEAFF
>once|TRBV5-1|NA|TRBJ1-2
TGCGCCAGCAGCTTGTGGGGGCGAGGATCTAACTATGGCTACACCTTC
CASSLWGRGSNYGYTF
>NA|TRBV5-4|NA|TRBJ1-6
TGTGCCAGCAGCTTGGATCAGGGGTTTGATTCACCCCTCCACTTT
CASSLDQGFDSPLHF